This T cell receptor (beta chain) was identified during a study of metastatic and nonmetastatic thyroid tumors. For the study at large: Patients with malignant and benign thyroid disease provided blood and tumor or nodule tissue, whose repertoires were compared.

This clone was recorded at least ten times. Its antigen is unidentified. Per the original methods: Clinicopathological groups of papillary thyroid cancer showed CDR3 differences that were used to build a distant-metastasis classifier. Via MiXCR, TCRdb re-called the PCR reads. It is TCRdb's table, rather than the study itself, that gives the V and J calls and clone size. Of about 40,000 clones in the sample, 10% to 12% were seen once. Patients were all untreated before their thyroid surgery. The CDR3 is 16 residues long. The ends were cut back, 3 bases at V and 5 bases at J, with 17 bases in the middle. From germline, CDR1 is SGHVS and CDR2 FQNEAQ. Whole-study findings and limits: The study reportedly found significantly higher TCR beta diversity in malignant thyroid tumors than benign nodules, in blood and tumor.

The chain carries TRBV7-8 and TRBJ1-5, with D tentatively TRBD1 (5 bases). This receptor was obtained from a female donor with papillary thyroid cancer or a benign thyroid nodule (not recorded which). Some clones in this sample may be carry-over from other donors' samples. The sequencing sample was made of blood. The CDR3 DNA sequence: TGTGCCAGCAGCTTCCAGGACATCTTCGGAGATCAGCCCCAGCATTTT. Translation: CASSFQDIFGDQPQHF.